Sequencing of this T cell receptor (beta chain) was carried out in a study of shared clonotypes between healthy human individuals. The investigators split CD4+ cells into a CD45RA+ naive subset and a CD45RA-negative memory subset. About this clone itself: This same CDR3 is encoded by further DNA sequences in the sample.

Only in-frame clones appear in the TCRdb table, and some are missing; sequencing was by immunoSEQ multiplex PCR. The sample includes about 2.4 million clones, roughly 93% of them seen just once. V lost 0 bases to trimming and J lost 7 bases; unmatched junction nucleotides: 0. There are 13 residues in the CDR3. The germline CDR1 and CDR2 sequences are SGHRS and YFSETQ. The TCR was taken from a young man in good health. Some clones in this sample may be carry-over from other donors' samples. V gene TRBV5-1 combines with J gene TRBJ2-4, with TRBD1 matching 8 bases. Sequenced: naive CD4+ T cells from PBMCs. Subset described: CD45RA+ positively selected. Here the CDR3 reads CASSLGQGNIQYF. The CDR3 DNA is TGCGCCAGCAGCTTGGGACAGGGGAACATTCAGTACTTC.